Here is one TCR beta chain with its context. Clones were sequenced by immunoSEQ multiplex PCR, and TCRdb holds only the in-frame ones, with some missing. Seen here are roughly 500,000 clones, roughly 89% observed once, and the top ten hold around 0.92%. These data come from a study of blood T cell repertoires in COVID-19. The CDR3 runs to 18 residues. V lost 4 bases to trimming and J lost 2 bases; unmatched junction nucleotides: 7. Germline loops: CDR1 LGHNA, CDR2 YNFKEQ. The V gene is TRBV4-2, the J gene TRBJ2-3, with 15 bases fitting TRBD2. The sequenced sample was peripheral blood. The receptor was derived from a man between 18 and 29 years old with COVID-19, enrolled during active disease. The CDR3 DNA reads TGTGCCAGCAGCCCCGGACTAGCGGGGGGGGAGTACACAGATACGCAGTATTTT. Its protein product is CASSPGLAGGEYTDTQYF.